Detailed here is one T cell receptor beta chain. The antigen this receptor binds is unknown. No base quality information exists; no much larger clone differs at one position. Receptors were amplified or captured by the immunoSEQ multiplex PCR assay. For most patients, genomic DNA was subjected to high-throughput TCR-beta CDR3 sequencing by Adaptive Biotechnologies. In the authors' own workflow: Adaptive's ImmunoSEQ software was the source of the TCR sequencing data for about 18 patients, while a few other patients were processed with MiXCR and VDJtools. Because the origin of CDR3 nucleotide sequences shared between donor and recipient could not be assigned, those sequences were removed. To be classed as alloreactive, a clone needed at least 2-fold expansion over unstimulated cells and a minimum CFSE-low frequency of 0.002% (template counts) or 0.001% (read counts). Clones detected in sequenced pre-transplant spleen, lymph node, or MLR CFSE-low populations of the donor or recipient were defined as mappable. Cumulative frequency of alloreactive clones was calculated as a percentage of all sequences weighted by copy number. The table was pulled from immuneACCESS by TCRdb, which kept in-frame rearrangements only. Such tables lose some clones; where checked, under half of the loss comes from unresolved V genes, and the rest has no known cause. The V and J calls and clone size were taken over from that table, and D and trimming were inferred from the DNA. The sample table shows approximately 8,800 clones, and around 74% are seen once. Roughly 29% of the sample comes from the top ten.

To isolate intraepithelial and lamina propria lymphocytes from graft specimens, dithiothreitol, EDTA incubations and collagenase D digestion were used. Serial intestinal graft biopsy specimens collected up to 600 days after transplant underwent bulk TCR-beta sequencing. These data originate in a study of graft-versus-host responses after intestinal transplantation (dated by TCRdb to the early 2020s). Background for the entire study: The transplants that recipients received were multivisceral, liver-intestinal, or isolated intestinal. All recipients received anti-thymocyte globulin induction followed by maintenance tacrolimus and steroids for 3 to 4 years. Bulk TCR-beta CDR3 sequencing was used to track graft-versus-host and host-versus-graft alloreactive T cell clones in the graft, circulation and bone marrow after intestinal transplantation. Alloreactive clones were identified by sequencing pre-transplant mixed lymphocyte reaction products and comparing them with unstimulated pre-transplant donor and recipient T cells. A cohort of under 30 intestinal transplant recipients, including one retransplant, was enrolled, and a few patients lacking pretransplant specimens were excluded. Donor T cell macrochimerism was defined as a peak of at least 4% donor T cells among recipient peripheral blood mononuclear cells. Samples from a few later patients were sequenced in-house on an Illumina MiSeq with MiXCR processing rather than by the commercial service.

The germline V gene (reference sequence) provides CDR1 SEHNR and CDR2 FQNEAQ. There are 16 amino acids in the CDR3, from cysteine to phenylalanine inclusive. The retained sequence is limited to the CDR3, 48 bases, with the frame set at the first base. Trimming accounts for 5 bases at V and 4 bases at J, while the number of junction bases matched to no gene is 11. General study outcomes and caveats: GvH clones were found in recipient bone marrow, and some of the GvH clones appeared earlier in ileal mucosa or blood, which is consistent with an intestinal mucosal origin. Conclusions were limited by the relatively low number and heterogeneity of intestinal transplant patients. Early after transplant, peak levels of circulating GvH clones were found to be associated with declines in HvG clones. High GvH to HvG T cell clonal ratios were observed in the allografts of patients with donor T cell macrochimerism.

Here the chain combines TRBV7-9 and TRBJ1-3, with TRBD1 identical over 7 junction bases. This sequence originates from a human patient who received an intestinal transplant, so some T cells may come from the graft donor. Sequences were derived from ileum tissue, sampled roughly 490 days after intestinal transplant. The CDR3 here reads CASSPAQPGQGNTIYF. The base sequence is TGTGCCAGCAGCCCCGCCCAACCGGGACAGGGAAACACCATATATTTT.